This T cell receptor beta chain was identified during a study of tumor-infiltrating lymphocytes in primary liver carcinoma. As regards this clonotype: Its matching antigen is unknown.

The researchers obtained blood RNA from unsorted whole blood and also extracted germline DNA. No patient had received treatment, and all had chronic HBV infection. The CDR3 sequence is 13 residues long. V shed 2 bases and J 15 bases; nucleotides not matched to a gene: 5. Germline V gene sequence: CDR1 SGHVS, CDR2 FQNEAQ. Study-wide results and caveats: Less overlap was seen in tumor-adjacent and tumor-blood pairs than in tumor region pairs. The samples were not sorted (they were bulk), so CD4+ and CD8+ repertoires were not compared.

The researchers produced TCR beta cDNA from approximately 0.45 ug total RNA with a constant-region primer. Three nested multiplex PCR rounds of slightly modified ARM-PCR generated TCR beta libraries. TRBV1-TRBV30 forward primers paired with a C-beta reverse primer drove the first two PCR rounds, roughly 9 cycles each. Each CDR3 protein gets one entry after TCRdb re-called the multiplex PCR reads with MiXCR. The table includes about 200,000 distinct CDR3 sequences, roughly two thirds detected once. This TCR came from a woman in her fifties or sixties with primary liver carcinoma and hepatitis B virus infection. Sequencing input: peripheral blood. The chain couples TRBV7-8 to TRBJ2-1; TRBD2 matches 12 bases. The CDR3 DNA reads TGTGCCAGCAGCTTAACAACTAGCGGGAGGCCGTTCTTC. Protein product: CASSLTTSGRPFF. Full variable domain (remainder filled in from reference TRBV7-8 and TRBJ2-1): GAGVSQSPRYKVAKRGQDVALRCDPISGHVSLFWYQQALGQGPEFLTYFQNEAQLDKSGLPSDRFFAERPEGSVSTLKIQRTQQEDSAVYLCASSLTTSGRPFFGPGTRLTVL.